The 7 T cell receptor beta chains reported below all come from one sample, sequenced in a study of blood T cell repertoires in COVID-19. Profiling relied on immunoSEQ multiplex PCR, and the TCRdb table lists in-frame clones only, not all of them. The sample includes 60,000 to 70,000 clones, 85% of them seen just once. Sample: peripheral blood. The receptors come from a man older than 75 with acute or convalescent COVID-19.

The rearrangement links TRBV15 to TRBJ1-4; 7 nucleotides line up with TRBD1. The CDR3 has 16 amino acids. The germline gives CDR1 LNHNV, CDR2 YYDKDF (reference sequence). The trim removed 3 bases at V and 6 bases at J, leaving 10 bases unmatched. This CDR3 reads CATSSINRGRDEKLFF. The CDR3 DNA is TGTGCCACCAGCAGTATAAACAGGGGACGAGATGAAAAACTGTTTTTT.

The J gene is TRBJ2-7, the V gene TRBV30; TRBD2 might be the D (6 bases). CDR3 length equals 12 residues. Trimming cost V 0 bases and J 4 bases, with 7 bases left between them. Germline assignment: CDR1 GTSNPN and CDR2 SVGIG (reference sequence). CDR3 nucleotide sequence: TGTGCCTGGAGTGTAGGGAGGTACGAGCAGTACTTC. Translating it yields CAWSVGRYEQYF.

V gene TRBV4-3 combines with J gene TRBJ1-2; 9 nucleotides line up with TRBD1. Germline trimming cut 2 bases from V and 4 bases from J; bases unmatched to any gene: 2. The CDR3 totals 14 residues. CDR1 is LGHNA, CDR2 YSLEER, per germline. In nucleotides, the CDR3 is TGCGCCAGCAGCCAAAAGACAGGGGGCTATGGCTACACCTTC. Protein product: CASSQKTGGYGYTF.

J is TRBJ2-3 and V is TRBV5-1, with 11 nucleotides matching TRBD2. Germline values: CDR1 SGHRS, CDR2 YFSETQ. The CDR3 loop spans 18 amino acids. The ends lost 0 bases at V and 0 bases at J; junction bases unmatched: 6. CDR3 loop: CASSLALAGGLSTDTQYF. CDR3 nucleotides: TGCGCCAGCAGCTTGGCGCTAGCGGGAGGCCTTAGCACAGATACGCAGTATTTT.

Only a few counts were recorded for this clone. This chain joins TRBV3-1 (or the pseudogene TRBV3-2) and TRBJ1-2; 8 nucleotides match TRBD1. The CDR3 loop spans 14 amino acids. The J segment lost 6 bases and the V segment lost 1 base, leaving 4 bases of the junction unmatched. Germline V gene lookup returns CDR1 LGHDT and CDR2 YNNKEL (reference sequence). The CDR3 spells CASSQGTGRHGYTF. The DNA for the CDR3 is TGTGCCAGCAGCCAAGGGACAGGGAGGCATGGCTACACCTTC.

The chain joins TRBV12-3 or TRBV12-4 to TRBJ2-3, with a possible D match to TRBD1 (5 bases). V lost 8 bases to trimming and J lost 1 base, with 10 bases between them. This CDR3 has 13 residues. CDR3 residues: CASGPTGTDTQYF. The CDR3 DNA sequence: TGTGCCAGCGGTCCGACAGGCACAGATACGCAGTATTTT.

The chain recombines TRBV6-2 or TRBV6-3 with TRBJ1-2; TRBD1 aligns across 10 bases. Per germline, CDR1 MNHEY and CDR2 SVGEGT. After removal of 6 bases from V and 8 bases from J, the junction contained 18 bases not matched to a gene. The CDR3 sequence is 17 residues long. CDR3 in DNA: TGTGCCAGCAGCCCTTATCGACAGGGGGCTCTGCCTATGGGCTACACCTTC. It specifies CASSPYRQGALPMGYTF.